This TCR beta chain was captured by sequencing in a study of T-cell reconstitution after alpha-beta-depleted transplantation in children. V lost 2 bases and J 1 base, leaving 10 bases between the germline ends. The CDR3 length is 15 residues. Germline V gene data show CDR1 as MGHRA and CDR2 as YSYEKL. Preparation of the TCRbeta library was carried out with unique molecular identifiers. One entry per CDR3 protein, called by TCRdb with MiXCR from the PCR reads. The data show approximately 270,000 distinct CDR3 sequences, about a tenth seen once. The chain combines TRBV4-1 with TRBJ2-3; TRBD2 might be the D (6 bases). The source of this sequence is a human donor who donated a stem cell graft to a child with SCID. The sample consisted of PBMCs from the stem cell graft donor, taken from the stem cell graft. The CDR3 region is CASSQRGTRTDTQYF. CDR3 sequence (DNA): TGCGCCAGCAGCCAACGGGGGACTCGCACAGATACGCAGTATTTT.